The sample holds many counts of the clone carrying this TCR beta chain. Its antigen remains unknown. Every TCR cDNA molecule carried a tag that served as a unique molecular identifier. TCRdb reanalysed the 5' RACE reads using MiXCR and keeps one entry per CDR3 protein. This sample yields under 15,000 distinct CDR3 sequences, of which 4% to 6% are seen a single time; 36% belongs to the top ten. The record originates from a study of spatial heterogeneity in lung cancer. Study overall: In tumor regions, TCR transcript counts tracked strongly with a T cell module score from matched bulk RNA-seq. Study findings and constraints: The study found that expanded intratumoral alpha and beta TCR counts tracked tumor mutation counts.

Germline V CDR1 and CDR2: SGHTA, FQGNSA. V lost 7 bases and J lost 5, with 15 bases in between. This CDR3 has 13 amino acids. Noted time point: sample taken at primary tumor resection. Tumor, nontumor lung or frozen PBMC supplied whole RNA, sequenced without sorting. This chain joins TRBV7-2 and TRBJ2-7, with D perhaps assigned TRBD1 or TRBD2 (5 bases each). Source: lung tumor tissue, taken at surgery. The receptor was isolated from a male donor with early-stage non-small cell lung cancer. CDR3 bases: TGTGCCAGCAACGAGGGGTTGGAAGACGAGCAGTACTTC. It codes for CASNEGLEDEQYF. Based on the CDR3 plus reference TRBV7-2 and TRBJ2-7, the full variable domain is GAGVSQSPSNKVTEKGKDVELRCDPISGHTALYWYRQSLGQGLEFLIYFQGNSAPDKSGLPSDRFSAERTGGSVSTLTIQRTQQEDSAVYLCASNEGLEDEQYFGPGTRLTVT.